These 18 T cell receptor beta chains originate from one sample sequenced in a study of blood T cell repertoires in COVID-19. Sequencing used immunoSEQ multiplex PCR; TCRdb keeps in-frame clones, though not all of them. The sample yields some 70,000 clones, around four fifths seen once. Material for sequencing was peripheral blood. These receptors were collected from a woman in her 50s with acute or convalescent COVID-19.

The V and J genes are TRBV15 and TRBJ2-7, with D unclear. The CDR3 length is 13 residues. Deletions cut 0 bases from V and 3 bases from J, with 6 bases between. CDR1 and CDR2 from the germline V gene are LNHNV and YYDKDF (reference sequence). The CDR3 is CATSRDPGYEQYF. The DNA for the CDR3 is TGTGCCACCAGCAGAGATCCCGGCTACGAGCAGTACTTC.

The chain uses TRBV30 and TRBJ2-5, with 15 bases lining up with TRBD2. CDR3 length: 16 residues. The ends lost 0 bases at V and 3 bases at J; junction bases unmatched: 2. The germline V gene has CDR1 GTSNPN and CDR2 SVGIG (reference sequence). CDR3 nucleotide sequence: TGTGCCTGGAGTGTCGGACTAGCGGGAGGGGAAGAGACCCAGTACTTC. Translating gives CAWSVGLAGGEETQYF.

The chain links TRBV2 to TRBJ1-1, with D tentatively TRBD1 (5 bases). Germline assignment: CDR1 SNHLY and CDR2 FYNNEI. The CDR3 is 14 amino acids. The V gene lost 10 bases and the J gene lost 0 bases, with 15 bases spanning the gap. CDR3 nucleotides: TGTGCCACTTTGGGGGGGGTAATGAACACTGAAGCTTTCTTT. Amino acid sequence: CATLGGVMNTEAFF.

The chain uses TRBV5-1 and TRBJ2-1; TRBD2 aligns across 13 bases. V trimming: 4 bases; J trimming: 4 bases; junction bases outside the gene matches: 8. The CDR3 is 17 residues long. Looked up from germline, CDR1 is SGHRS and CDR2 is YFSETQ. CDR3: CASSRALAGGGYNEQFF. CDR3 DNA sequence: TGCGCCAGCAGCAGAGCACTAGCGGGAGGGGGTTACAATGAGCAGTTCTTC.

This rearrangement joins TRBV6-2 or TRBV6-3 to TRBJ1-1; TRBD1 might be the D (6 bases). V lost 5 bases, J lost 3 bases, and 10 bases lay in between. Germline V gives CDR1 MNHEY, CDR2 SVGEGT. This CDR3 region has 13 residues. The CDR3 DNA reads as TGTGCCAGCAGTAAACAGGGTGACACTGAAGCTTTCTTT. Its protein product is CASSKQGDTEAFF.

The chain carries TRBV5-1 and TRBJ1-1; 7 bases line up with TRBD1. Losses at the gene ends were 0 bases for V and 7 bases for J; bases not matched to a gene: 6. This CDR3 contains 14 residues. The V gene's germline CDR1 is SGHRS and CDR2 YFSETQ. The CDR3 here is CASSLGQGLNEAFF. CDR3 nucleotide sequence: TGCGCCAGCAGCTTGGGACAGGGTCTTAATGAAGCTTTCTTT.

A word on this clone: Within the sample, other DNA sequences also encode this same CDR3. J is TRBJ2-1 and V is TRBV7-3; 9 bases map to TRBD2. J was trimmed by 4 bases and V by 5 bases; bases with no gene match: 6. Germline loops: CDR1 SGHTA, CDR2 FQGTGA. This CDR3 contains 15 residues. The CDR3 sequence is CASSSSGGGYNEQFF. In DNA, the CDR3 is TGTGCCAGCAGCAGTAGCGGGGGAGGATACAATGAGCAGTTCTTC.

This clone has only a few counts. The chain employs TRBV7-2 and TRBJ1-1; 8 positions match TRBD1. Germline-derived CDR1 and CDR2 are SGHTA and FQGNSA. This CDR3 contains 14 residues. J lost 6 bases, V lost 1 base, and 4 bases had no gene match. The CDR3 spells CASSLERTGSEAFF. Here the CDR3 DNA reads TGTGCCAGCAGCTTAGAGAGGACAGGGTCTGAAGCTTTCTTT.

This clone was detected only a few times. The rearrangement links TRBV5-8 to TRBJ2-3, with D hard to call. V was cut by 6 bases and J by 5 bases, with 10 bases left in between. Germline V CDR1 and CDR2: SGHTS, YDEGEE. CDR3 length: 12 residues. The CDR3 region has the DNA TGTGCCAGCAACAGTATATTAGATACGCAGTATTTT. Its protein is CASNSILDTQYF.

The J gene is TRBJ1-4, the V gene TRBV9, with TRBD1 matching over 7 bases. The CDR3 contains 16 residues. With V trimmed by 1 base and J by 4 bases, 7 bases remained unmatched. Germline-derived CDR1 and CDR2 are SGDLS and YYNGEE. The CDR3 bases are TGTGCCAGCAGCGTAACAGGACAGGTGATTAATGAAAAACTGTTTTTT. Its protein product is CASSVTGQVINEKLFF.

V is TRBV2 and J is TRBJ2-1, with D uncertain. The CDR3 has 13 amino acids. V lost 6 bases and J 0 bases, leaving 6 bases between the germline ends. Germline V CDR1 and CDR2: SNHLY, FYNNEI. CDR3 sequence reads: CASRSSSYNEQFF. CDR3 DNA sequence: TGTGCCAGCAGATCCTCCTCCTACAATGAGCAGTTCTTC.

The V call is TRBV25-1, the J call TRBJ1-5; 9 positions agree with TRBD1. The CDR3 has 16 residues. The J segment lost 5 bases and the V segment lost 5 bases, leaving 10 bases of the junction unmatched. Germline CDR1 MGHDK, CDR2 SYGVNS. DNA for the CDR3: TGTGCCAGCAGTCCTAAGGACAGGGGAGTGGATCAGCCCCAGCATTTT. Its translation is CASSPKDRGVDQPQHF.

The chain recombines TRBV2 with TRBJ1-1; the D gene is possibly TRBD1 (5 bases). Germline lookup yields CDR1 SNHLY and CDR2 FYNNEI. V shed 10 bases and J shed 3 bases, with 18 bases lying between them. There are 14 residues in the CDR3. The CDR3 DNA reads TGTGCCAACGTAGAGCAGGGCGGGGACACTGAAGCTTTCTTT. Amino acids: CANVEQGGDTEAFF.

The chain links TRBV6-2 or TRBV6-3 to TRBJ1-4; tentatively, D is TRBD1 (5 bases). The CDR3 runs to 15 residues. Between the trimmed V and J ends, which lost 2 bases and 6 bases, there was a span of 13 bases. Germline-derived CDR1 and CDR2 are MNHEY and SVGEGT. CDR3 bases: TGTGCCAGCAGTTACCTGCCGGGGGAAGATGAAAAACTGTTTTTT. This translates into CASSYLPGEDEKLFF.

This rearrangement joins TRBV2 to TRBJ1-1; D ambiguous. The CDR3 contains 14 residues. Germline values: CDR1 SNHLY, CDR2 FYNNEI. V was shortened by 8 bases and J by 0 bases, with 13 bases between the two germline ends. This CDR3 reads CASLKLPMNTEAFF. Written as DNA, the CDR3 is TGTGCCAGCCTTAAACTGCCGATGAACACTGAAGCTTTCTTT.

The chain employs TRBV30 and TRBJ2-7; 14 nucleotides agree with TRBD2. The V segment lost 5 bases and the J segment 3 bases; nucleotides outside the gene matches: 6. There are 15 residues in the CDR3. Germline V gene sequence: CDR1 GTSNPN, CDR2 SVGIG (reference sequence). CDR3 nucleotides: TGTGCCTGGGGGGGACTAGCGGGAGTATTCTACGAGCAGTACTTC. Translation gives CAWGGLAGVFYEQYF.

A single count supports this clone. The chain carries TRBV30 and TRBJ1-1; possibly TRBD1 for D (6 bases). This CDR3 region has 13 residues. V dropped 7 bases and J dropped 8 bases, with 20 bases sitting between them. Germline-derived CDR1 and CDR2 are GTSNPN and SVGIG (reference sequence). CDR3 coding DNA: TGTGCCTCCACGAACTGGGGGCGACCCGAAGCTTTCTTT. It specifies CASTNWGRPEAFF.

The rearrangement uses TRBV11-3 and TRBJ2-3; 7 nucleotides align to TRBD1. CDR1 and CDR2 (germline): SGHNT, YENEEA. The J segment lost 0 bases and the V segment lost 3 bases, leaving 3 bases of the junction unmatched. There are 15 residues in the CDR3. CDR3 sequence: CASSLRGHSTDTQYF. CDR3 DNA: TGTGCCAGCAGCTTGAGGGGGCATAGCACAGATACGCAGTATTTT.